What follows are 23 T cell receptor beta chains derived from one specimen sequenced in a study of cytomegalovirus exposure and HLA in healthy donors. Researchers ran the PCR with 60 Vbeta and 13 Jbeta primers. TCRdb keeps only in-frame clones here, not all; method: immunoSEQ multiplex PCR. The sample records roughly 73,000 clones, 75% to 80% being singletons. The sample consisted of PBMCs. These receptors were obtained from a man aged 35-49 years in good health and CMV-seronegative.

J is TRBJ2-1 and V is TRBV19; the match to TRBD1 covers 8 bases. The CDR3 extends over 16 amino acids. Germline V gene sequence: CDR1 LNHDA, CDR2 SQIVND (reference sequence). Trimming took 7 bases from V and 0 from J; bases not matched to a gene: 8. The CDR3 loop is CASKLSGTGSYNEQFF. The CDR3 region has the DNA TGTGCCAGTAAGCTCTCCGGGACAGGCTCCTACAATGAGCAGTTCTTC.

This rearrangement joins TRBV5-1 to TRBJ2-2; 9 bases map to TRBD2. This CDR3 has 18 residues. Germline V gives CDR1 SGHRS, CDR2 YFSETQ. The V segment lost 4 bases and the J segment 6 bases; nucleotides outside the gene matches: 16. CDR3 sequence: CASSPMGLAGRTAGELFF. CDR3 in DNA: TGCGCCAGCAGCCCCATGGGGCTAGCGGGGCGTACAGCCGGGGAGCTGTTTTTT.

This clone was observed once. The J gene is TRBJ1-2, the V gene TRBV7-2; D is perhaps TRBD1 (6 bases). CDR3 length: 14 residues. Germline V CDR1 and CDR2: SGHTA, FQGNSA. With 1 base removed from V and 7 bases from J, the gap between germline ends came to 13 bases. CDR3 sequence (DNA): TGTGCCAGCAGCTTAGGCCTGACAGGTTTTGGCTACACCTTC. This sequence encodes CASSLGLTGFGYTF.

The rearrangement links TRBV7-2 to TRBJ2-3, with TRBD2 identical over 9 bases. With 6 bases clipped from V and 4 bases from J, the junction kept 2 bases outside the gene matches. CDR1 is SGHTA and CDR2 is FQGNSA in the germline V gene. The length of the CDR3 is 13 residues. The CDR3 sequence is CASRASGADTQYF. The CDR3, as DNA: TGTGCCAGCAGGGCTAGCGGGGCAGATACGCAGTATTTT.

A single count supports this clone. Written as DNA, the CDR3 is TGTGCCAGCAGCGGGGGGCTCACGTATGGCTACACCTTC. Translated, it gives CASSGGLTYGYTF. The chain is built from TRBV9 and TRBJ1-2; possible D gene TRBD1, 6 bases. This CDR3 is built from 13 residues. The V gene lost 3 bases and the J gene lost 5 bases, with 11 bases spanning the gap. Germline-derived CDR1 and CDR2 are SGDLS and YYNGEE.

This chain connects TRBV19 to TRBJ1-1; 7 bases fit TRBD1. Trimming at V came to 5 bases and at J to 9 bases, leaving 12 bases not matched to a gene. The CDR3 is made up of 14 amino acids. Looked up from germline, CDR1 is LNHDA and CDR2 is SQIVND (reference sequence). In nucleotides, the CDR3 is TGTGCCAGTAGTTACAACAGGGGACCAGGTAAAGCTTTCTTT. Its protein product is CASSYNRGPGKAFF.

The V gene is TRBV4-3, the J gene TRBJ1-2; D might be TRBD1 (5 bases). CDR1 LGHNA and CDR2 YSLEER come from the germline V gene. The CDR3 totals 15 residues. V shed 0 bases and J shed 3 bases, with 11 bases lying between them. The CDR3 spells CASSQDLRGDYGYTF. The CDR3 DNA sequence: TGCGCCAGCAGCCAAGATCTCCGGGGGGACTATGGCTACACCTTC.

This rearrangement joins TRBV5-4 to TRBJ2-7; 10 positions match TRBD1. Trimming removed 4 bases from V and 2 bases from J; junction bases left unmatched: 9. Germline values: CDR1 SGHNT, CDR2 YYREEE (reference sequence). The CDR3 length is 16 residues. As DNA, the CDR3 is TGTGCCAGCAGCCCGGGGGGACAGGGGAGCGCCTACGAGCAGTACTTC. This sequence encodes CASSPGGQGSAYEQYF. The entire variable domain, with the rest obtained from reference TRBV5-4 and TRBJ2-7, is as follows: ETGVTQSPTHLIKTRGQQVTLRCSSQSGHNTVSWYQQALGQGPQFIFQYYREEENGRGNFPPRFSGLQFPNYSSELNVNALELDDSALYLCASSPGGQGSAYEQYFGPGTRLTVT.

The rearrangement joins TRBV29-1 to TRBJ2-5, with D uncertain. The CDR3 consists of 12 residues. Germline V lookup: CDR1 SQVTM, CDR2 ANQGSEA. Trimming removed 7 bases from V and 4 bases from J, with 13 bases in between. The CDR3 DNA reads as TGCAGCGGGATGGATGCGGCAGAGACCCAGTACTTC. Residues: CSGMDAAETQYF.

The chain employs TRBV6-5 and TRBJ1-6; no clear D gene. Germline-derived CDR1 and CDR2 are MNHEY and SVGAGI. V gave up 0 bases and J gave up 8 bases, with 5 bases separating them. CDR3 length: 13 residues. CDR3 in amino acids: CASSYSRYSPLHF. CDR3 nucleotide sequence: TGTGCCAGCAGTTACTCCAGGTATTCACCCCTCCACTTT.

This clone showed up just a few times. The J gene is TRBJ1-1, the V gene TRBV10-1, with TRBD1 matching over 9 bases. The CDR3 is made up of 13 amino acids. Germline-derived CDR1 and CDR2 are WNHNN and SYGVQD (reference sequence). J gave up 2 bases and V 8 bases, and 3 bases lay outside the gene matches. The CDR3 loop is CASSGQGNTEAFF. DNA for the CDR3: TGCGCCAGCTCGGGACAGGGAAACACTGAAGCTTTCTTT.

The gene calls are TRBV4-1 and TRBJ2-3; TRBD2 aligns across 7 bases. Germline CDR1 reads MGHRA; CDR2 reads YSYEKL. V was pared by 0 bases and J by 10 bases, with 10 bases of the junction left unmatched. This CDR3 has 15 residues. Here the CDR3 reads CASSQDITGRAAQYF. In DNA form, the CDR3 reads TGCGCCAGCAGCCAAGATATCACGGGGAGGGCAGCGCAGTATTTT.

The chain has TRBV19 and TRBJ2-3; 7 nucleotides agree with TRBD2. After removal of 3 bases from V and 0 bases from J, the junction contained 9 bases not matched to a gene. CDR3 length: 17 residues. CDR1 and CDR2 from the germline V gene are LNHDA and SQIVND (reference sequence). The CDR3 here is CASSMRGSLSSTDTQYF. The DNA of the CDR3 is TGTGCCAGTAGTATGCGGGGGAGTTTGTCTAGCACAGATACGCAGTATTTT.

This chain links TRBV6-1 with TRBJ2-3; TRBD2 is a possible D gene (5 bases). V shed 5 bases and J shed 3 bases, with 9 bases lying between them. The germline CDR1 and CDR2 sequences are MNHNS and SASEGT. The CDR3 sequence is 13 residues long. As DNA, the CDR3 is TGTGCCAGCAGTTATCGGGAAACAGATACGCAGTATTTT. Translation: CASSYRETDTQYF.

This sequence joins TRBV2 and TRBJ2-1; 9 bases align to TRBD2. CDR3 size: 15 residues. V was clipped by 4 bases and J by 7 bases; unmatched bases: 8. The germline V gene encodes CDR1 SNHLY and CDR2 FYNNEI. The CDR3 here is CASSVSLAGRNEQFF. CDR3 sequence (DNA): TGTGCCAGCAGTGTTTCGCTAGCGGGGAGAAATGAGCAGTTCTTC.

The chain combines TRBV7-2 with TRBJ2-4; possible D gene TRBD2, 5 bases. This CDR3 has 12 amino acids. V shed 3 bases and J shed 8 bases, with 8 bases lying between them. Germline assignment: CDR1 SGHTA and CDR2 FQGNSA. The CDR3 sequence is CASSLKGDIQYF. The CDR3 region has the DNA TGTGCCAGCAGCTTGAAGGGAGACATTCAGTACTTC. The complete variable domain, with remaining parts taken from reference TRBV7-2 and TRBJ2-4, reads GAGVSQSPSNKVTEKGKDVELRCDPISGHTALYWYRQSLGQGLEFLIYFQGNSAPDKSGLPSDRFSAERTGGSVSTLTIQRTQQEDSAVYLCASSLKGDIQYFGAGTRLSVL.

This sequence joins TRBV27 and TRBJ1-4, with unresolved D. V gave up 4 bases and J gave up 13 bases, with 19 bases separating them. Germline V lookup: CDR1 MNHEY, CDR2 SMNVEV (reference sequence). The CDR3 has 14 amino acids. As DNA, the CDR3 is TGTGCCAGCAGTTACACCCAGTCCGGTGGCGGACTGTTTTTT. Protein sequence: CASSYTQSGGGLFF.

A few counts support this clone. The chain carries TRBV7-3 and TRBJ2-2; D is perhaps TRBD1 (6 bases). Germline V gene data show CDR1 as SGHTA and CDR2 as FQGTGA. Trimming left V 5 bases short and J 2 bases short, with 9 bases between. There are 14 residues in the CDR3. Here the CDR3 reads CASSGTSNTGELFF. The CDR3 nucleotides read TGTGCCAGCAGCGGGACATCAAACACCGGGGAGCTGTTTTTT. Full variable domain (missing parts from reference TRBV7-3 and TRBJ2-2): GAGVSQTPSNKVTEKGKYVELRCDPISGHTALYWYRQSLGQGPEFLIYFQGTGAADDSGLPNDRFFAVRPEGSVSTLKIQRTERGDSAVYLCASSGTSNTGELFFGEGSRLTVL.

The chain carries TRBV23-1 and TRBJ1-4; D is possibly TRBD1 (5 bases). TRBV23-1 counts as an open reading frame of uncertain function. The CDR3 totals 14 residues. The V gene lost 3 bases and the J gene lost 8 bases, with 13 bases spanning the gap. The CDR3 coding sequence is TGCGCCAGCAGTCATTCCGGGACTCCCGAAAAACTGTTTTTT. Translation: CASSHSGTPEKLFF.

The genes are TRBV7-3 and TRBJ2-3; a possible D gene is TRBD1 (5 bases). The V end lost 2 bases, the J end lost 2 bases, and 8 bases lay between the germline ends. Looked up from germline, CDR1 is SGHTA and CDR2 is FQGTGA. There are 14 residues in the CDR3. The CDR3 region is CASSLSGATDTQYF. The CDR3 region has the DNA TGTGCCAGCAGCTTATCTGGGGCCACAGATACGCAGTATTTT. Variable domain in full (rest from reference TRBV7-3 and TRBJ2-3): GAGVSQTPSNKVTEKGKYVELRCDPISGHTALYWYRQSLGQGPEFLIYFQGTGAADDSGLPNDRFFAVRPEGSVSTLKIQRTERGDSAVYLCASSLSGATDTQYFGPGTRLTVL.

This clone was detected a few times. The CDR3 DNA is TGTGCCAGCAGCTTTTCTACTACGGGGGGGAACACTGAAGCTTTCTTT. Its protein product is CASSFSTTGGNTEAFF. The chain uses TRBV13 and TRBJ1-1; D is perhaps TRBD1 (5 bases). The V gene's germline CDR1 is PRHDT and CDR2 FYEKMQ (reference sequence). Trimming stripped 3 bases from V and 1 base from J, with 15 bases between. CDR3 size: 16 residues.

There are a few counts of this clone. The gene calls are TRBV4-1 and TRBJ1-6, with 7 positions matching TRBD1. CDR3 length: 16 amino acids. The germline gives CDR1 MGHRA, CDR2 YSYEKL. Trimming at V came to 4 bases and at J to 7 bases, leaving 10 bases not matched to a gene. CDR3 protein: CASSLKSLQGNSPLHF. The CDR3 DNA is TGCGCCAGCAGCCTCAAAAGCCTACAGGGGAATTCACCCCTCCACTTT.

This clone came up a few times. The DNA of the CDR3 is TGTGCCAGCAGCTTAAATCAGGGTGGCACTGAAGCTTTCTTT. It encodes CASSLNQGGTEAFF. The chain links TRBV7-9 to TRBJ1-1; D might be TRBD1 (5 bases). Germline V gives CDR1 SEHNR, CDR2 FQNEAQ (reference sequence). The CDR3 has 14 amino acids. V was shortened by 2 bases and J by 4 bases, with 11 bases between the two germline ends.